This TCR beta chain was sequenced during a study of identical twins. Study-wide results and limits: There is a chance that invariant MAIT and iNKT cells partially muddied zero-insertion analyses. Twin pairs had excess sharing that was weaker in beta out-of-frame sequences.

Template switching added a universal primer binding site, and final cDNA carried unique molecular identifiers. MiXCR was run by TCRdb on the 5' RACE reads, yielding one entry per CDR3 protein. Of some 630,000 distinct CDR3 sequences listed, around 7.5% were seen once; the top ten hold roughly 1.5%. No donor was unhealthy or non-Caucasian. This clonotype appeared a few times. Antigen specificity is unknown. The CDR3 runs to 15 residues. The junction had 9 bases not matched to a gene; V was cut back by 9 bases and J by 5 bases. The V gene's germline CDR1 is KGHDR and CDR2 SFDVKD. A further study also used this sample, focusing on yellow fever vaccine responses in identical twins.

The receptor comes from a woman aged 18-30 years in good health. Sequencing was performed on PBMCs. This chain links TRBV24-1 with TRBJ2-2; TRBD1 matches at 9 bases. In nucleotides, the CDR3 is TGTGCCACCTCCGGTTGGACAGGGGATACCGGGGAGCTGTTTTTT. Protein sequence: CATSGWTGDTGELFF.